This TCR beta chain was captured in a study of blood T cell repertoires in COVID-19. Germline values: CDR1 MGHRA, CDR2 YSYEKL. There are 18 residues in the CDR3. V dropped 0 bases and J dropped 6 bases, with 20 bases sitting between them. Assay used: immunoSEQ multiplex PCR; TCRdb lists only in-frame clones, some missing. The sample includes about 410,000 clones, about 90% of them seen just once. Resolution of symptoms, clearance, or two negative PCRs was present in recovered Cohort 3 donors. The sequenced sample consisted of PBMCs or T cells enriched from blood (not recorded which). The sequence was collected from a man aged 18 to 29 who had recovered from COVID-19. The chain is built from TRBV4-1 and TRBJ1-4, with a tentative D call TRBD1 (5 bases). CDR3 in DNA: TGCGCCAGCAGCCAAGATGGGCCAGCAGGGCCTCCGGATGAAAAACTGTTTTTT. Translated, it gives CASSQDGPAGPPDEKLFF.